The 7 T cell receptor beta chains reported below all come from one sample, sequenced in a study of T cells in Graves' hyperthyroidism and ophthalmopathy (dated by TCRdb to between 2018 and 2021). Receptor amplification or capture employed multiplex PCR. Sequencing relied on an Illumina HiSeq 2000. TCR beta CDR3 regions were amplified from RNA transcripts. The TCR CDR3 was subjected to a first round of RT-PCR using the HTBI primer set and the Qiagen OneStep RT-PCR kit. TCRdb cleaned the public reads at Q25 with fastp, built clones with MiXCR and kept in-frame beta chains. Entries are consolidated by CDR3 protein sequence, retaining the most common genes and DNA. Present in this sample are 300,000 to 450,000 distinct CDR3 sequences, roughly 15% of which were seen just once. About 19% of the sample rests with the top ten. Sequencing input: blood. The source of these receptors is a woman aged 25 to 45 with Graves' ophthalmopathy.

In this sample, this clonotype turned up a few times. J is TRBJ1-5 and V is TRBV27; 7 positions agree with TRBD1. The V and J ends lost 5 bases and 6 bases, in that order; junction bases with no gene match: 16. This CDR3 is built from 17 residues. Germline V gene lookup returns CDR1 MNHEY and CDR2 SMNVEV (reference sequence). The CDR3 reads CASSRIETGLVSQPQHF. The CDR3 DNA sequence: TGTGCCAGCAGTCGAATAGAGACAGGGTTGGTGAGTCAGCCCCAGCATTTT.

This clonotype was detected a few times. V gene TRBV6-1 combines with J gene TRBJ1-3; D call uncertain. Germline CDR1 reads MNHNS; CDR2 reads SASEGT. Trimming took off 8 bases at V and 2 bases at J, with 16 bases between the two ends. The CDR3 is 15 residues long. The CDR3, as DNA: TGTGCCAGCTCCTACAACCGCGTTCCTGGAAACACCATATATTTT. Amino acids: CASSYNRVPGNTIYF.

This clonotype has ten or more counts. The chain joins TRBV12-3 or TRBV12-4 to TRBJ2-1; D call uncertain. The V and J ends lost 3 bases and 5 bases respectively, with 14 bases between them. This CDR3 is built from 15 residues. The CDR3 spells CASSLVGSSNNEQFF. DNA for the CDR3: TGTGCCAGCAGTTTGGTGGGATCGTCCAACAATGAGCAGTTCTTC.

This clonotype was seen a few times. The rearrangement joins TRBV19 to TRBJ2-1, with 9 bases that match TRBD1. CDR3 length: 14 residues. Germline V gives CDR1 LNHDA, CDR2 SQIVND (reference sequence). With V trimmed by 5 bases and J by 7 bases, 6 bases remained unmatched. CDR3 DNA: TGTGCCAGTAGTCGGACAGGGGTCGTGAATGAGCAGTTCTTC. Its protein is CASSRTGVVNEQFF.

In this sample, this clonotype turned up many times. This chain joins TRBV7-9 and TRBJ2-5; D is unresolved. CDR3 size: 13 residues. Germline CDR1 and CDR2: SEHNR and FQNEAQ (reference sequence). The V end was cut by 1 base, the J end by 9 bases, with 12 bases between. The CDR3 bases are TGTGCCAGCAGCTTAGAACTCGCTGGGGCCCAGTACTTC. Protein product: CASSLELAGAQYF.

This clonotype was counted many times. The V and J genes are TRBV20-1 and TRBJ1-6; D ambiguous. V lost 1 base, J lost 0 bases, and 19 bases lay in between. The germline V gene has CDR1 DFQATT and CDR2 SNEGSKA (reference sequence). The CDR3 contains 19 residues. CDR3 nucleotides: TGCAGTGCTAGAGTTTTGAGGGATCACAAAGGCTCCTATAATTCACCCCTCCACTTT. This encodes CSARVLRDHKGSYNSPLHF.

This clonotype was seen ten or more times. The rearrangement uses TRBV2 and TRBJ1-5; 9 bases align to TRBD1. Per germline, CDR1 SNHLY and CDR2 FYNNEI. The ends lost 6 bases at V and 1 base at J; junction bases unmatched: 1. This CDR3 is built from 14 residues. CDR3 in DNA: TGTGCCAGCAGGGACAGGGGCAGCAATCAGCCCCAGCATTTT. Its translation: CASRDRGSNQPQHF. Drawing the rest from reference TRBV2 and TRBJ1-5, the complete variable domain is EPEVTQTPSHQVTQMGQEVILRCVPISNHLYFYWYRQILGQKVEFLVSFYNNEISEKSEIFDDQFSVERPDGSNFTLKIRSTKLEDSAMYFCASRDRGSNQPQHFGDGTRLSIL.